These T cell receptor beta chains were read from a single sample in a study of blood T cell repertoires in COVID-19. TCRdb's table, derived via immunoSEQ multiplex PCR, lists solely in-frame clones and lacks some. The sample carries fewer than 150,000 clones, 75% to 90% recorded once. The sequenced sample was peripheral blood. These receptors originate from a human donor in a cohort sampled during active COVID-19. The CDR3 runs from the conserved cysteine through the conserved F or W. D genes are given only for firm matches. Clone size, where shown, is once, few, many, or a class for clones that have expanded.

CASSPGLAGYKEQFF	TGCGCCAGCAGCCCCGGACTAGCGGGGTATAAAGAGCAGTTCTTC	TRBV4-1	NA	TRBJ2-1	TRBD2
CASSNTGTAGEQYF	TGTGCCAGCAGCAACACCGGGACAGCGGGCGAGCAGTACTTC	TRBV7-9	NA	TRBJ2-7	NA
CASSLGHRTNYGYTF	TGTGCCAGCAGCTTAGGCCACAGAACTAACTATGGCTACACCTTC	TRBV7-9	once	TRBJ1-2	NA
CASSVGDREGGNEQFF	TGTGCCAGCAGCGTAGGCGACAGGGAAGGGGGTAATGAGCAGTTCTTC	TRBV9	NA	TRBJ2-1	TRBD1
CASSSPQETQYF	TGTGCCAGCAGCTCCCCACAAGAGACCCAGTACTTC	TRBV5-4	NA	TRBJ2-5	NA
CASSEGQSLNEKLFF	TGTGCCAGCAGTGAAGGACAGTCCCTTAATGAAAAACTGTTTTTT	TRBV6-1	NA	TRBJ1-4	NA
CASSLTGDGNTIYF	TGTGCCAGCAGCTTGACAGGGGATGGAAACACCATATATTTT	TRBV7-2	NA	TRBJ1-3	TRBD1
CASSPPYNRVGEQYF	TGTGCCAGCTCACCACCGTATAACAGGGTGGGCGAGCAGTACTTC	TRBV18	few	TRBJ2-7	NA
CASSGQAYEQYF	TGTGCCAGCAGTGGACAGGCCTACGAGCAGTACTTC	TRBV12-3/TRBV12-4	NA	TRBJ2-7	TRBD1
CASSTGQSSSYEQYF	TGCGCCAGCAGCACGGGACAGTCGAGCTCCTACGAGCAGTACTTC	TRBV5-1	NA	TRBJ2-7	TRBD1
CASSRGLGARSYNEQFF	TGTGCCAGCAGCCGCGGCCTTGGCGCCCGATCCTACAATGAGCAGTTCTTC	TRBV3-1/TRBV3-2	NA	TRBJ2-1	NA
CASSLQGLGNQPQHF	TGTGCCAGCAGCTTACAGGGACTCGGCAATCAGCCCCAGCATTTT	TRBV7-8	NA	TRBJ1-5	NA
CASSGLRDSSNQPQHF	TGTGCCAGCAGTGGGCTCCGGGACAGCAGCAATCAGCCCCAGCATTTT	TRBV6-1	NA	TRBJ1-5	TRBD1
CASSLGGATEAFF	TGCGCCAGCAGCTTGGGTGGGGCAACTGAAGCTTTCTTT	TRBV5-1	once	TRBJ1-1	NA
CASSGAGVGQPQHF	TGTGCCAGCAGTGGGGCGGGGGTTGGACAGCCCCAGCATTTT	TRBV2	once	TRBJ1-5	NA
CASSQEARGQRYEQYF	TGTGCCAGCAGCCAAGAGGCCAGGGGGCAGAGGTACGAGCAGTACTTC	TRBV14	NA	TRBJ2-7	TRBD1
CASSPTGGNEKLFF	TGTGCCAGCAGCCCAACAGGAGGGAATGAAAAACTGTTTTTT	TRBV28	NA	TRBJ1-4	NA
CASSPRSGWVGTQYF	TGTGCCAGCAGTCCGCGATCGGGGTGGGTCGGTACGCAGTATTTT	TRBV28	NA	TRBJ2-3	NA
CASSTRQGSSGNTIYF	TGTGCCAGCAGCACCCGACAGGGGAGCTCTGGAAACACCATATATTTT	TRBV7-9	NA	TRBJ1-3	TRBD1
CASRLVNEQFF	TGTGCCAGCCGACTCGTGAATGAGCAGTTCTTC	TRBV25-1	NA	TRBJ2-1	NA
CASSWAVNQPQHF	TGTGCCAGTAGTTGGGCAGTCAATCAGCCCCAGCATTTT	TRBV19	NA	TRBJ1-5	NA
CASSPNGGLGEKLFF	TGTGCCAGCAGTCCAAACGGAGGGCTTGGCGAAAAACTGTTTTTT	TRBV6-5	once	TRBJ1-4	NA
CASSRVGQPQHF	TGTGCCAGCAGCAGGGTGGGTCAGCCCCAGCATTTT	TRBV25-1	NA	TRBJ1-5	NA
CASSFNGGNTGELFF	TGCGCCAGCAGCTTTAACGGGGGGAACACCGGGGAGCTGTTTTTT	TRBV5-1	NA	TRBJ2-2	NA
CAWGSGGPWRVTGELFF	TGTGCCTGGGGTAGCGGGGGCCCTTGGCGGGTCACCGGGGAGCTGTTTTTT	TRBV30	NA	TRBJ2-2	TRBD2
CASSASGGAEEQFF	TGTGCCAGCAGCGCTAGCGGGGGGGCTGAGGAGCAGTTCTTC	TRBV9	NA	TRBJ2-1	TRBD2
CASSEGPVGHYEQYF	TGTGCCAGCAGTGAAGGCCCCGTTGGGCACTACGAGCAGTACTTC	TRBV6-1	once	TRBJ2-7	NA
CASSIDRGRPGELFF	TGTGCCAGTAGTATCGACAGGGGAAGGCCCGGGGAGCTGTTTTTT	TRBV19	NA	TRBJ2-2	TRBD1
CATSDPTNGGSYNEQFF	TGTGCCACCAGTGATCCGACCAACGGGGGATCCTACAATGAGCAGTTCTTC	TRBV24-1	NA	TRBJ2-1	NA
CASSPAGQPSGQPQHF	TGTGCCAGCTCACCAGCGGGACAGCCTTCAGGTCAGCCCCAGCATTTT	TRBV18	NA	TRBJ1-5	TRBD1
CASRAGAEQYF	TGTGCCAGTAGGGCAGGGGCCGAGCAGTACTTC	TRBV19	NA	TRBJ2-7	NA
CASSQDTGAWNGYTF	TGTGCCAGCAGCCAAGATACAGGGGCGTGGAATGGCTACACCTTC	TRBV3-1/TRBV3-2	NA	TRBJ1-2	TRBD1
CASRARGSVTEAFF	TGTGCCAGCAGGGCCAGGGGCAGTGTCACTGAAGCTTTCTTT	TRBV2	NA	TRBJ1-1	NA
CASSRQGDKNIQYF	TGTGCCAGCAGCCGACAGGGGGACAAAAACATTCAGTACTTC	TRBV3-1/TRBV3-2	NA	TRBJ2-4	TRBD1
CSASRGGERTDTQYF	TGCAGTGCTAGTCGGGGGGGGGAGCGAACAGATACGCAGTATTTT	TRBV20-1	NA	TRBJ2-3	TRBD2
CANSLGTGAAYEQYF	TGTGCCAACAGCTTAGGGACAGGGGCCGCCTACGAGCAGTACTTC	TRBV11-3	NA	TRBJ2-7	TRBD1
CASSVRQRPLNFEAFF	TGTGCCAGCAGCGTCCGACAGAGACCTCTGAACTTTGAAGCTTTCTTT	TRBV7-8	once	TRBJ1-1	NA
CASSFGQVRGNTEAFF	TGTGCCAGCAGCTTCGGACAGGTCCGGGGGAACACTGAAGCTTTCTTT	TRBV7-2	NA	TRBJ1-1	TRBD1
CASSTNRRGYEQYF	TGTGCCAGTAGTACGAATAGGCGAGGCTACGAGCAGTACTTC	TRBV19	NA	TRBJ2-7	NA
CASRPLSSGGGTGELFF	TGTGCCAGCAGACCCCTCTCCTCGGGGGGCGGCACCGGGGAGCTGTTTTTT	TRBV7-6	few	TRBJ2-2	NA
CASSVGLGRGPYGYTF	TGTGCCAGCAGCGTAGGTTTGGGCAGGGGGCCGTATGGCTACACCTTC	TRBV9	NA	TRBJ1-2	TRBD1
CASSLAVWGRGTEAFF	TGCGCCAGCAGCTTGGCCGTCTGGGGAAGGGGCACTGAAGCTTTCTTT	TRBV5-1	few	TRBJ1-1	NA
CASSLRGGEKLFF	TGTGCCAGCAGTTTGAGGGGGGGTGAAAAACTGTTTTTT	TRBV12-3/TRBV12-4	NA	TRBJ1-4	NA
CASSLAFGGSGNTIYF	TGTGCCAGCAGTTTGGCCTTTGGGGGGTCTGGAAACACCATATATTTT	TRBV27	NA	TRBJ1-3	NA
CASSLSGGIRYTF	TGTGCCAGCAGCCTCTCGGGGGGCATTCGCTACACCTTC	TRBV14	NA	TRBJ1-2	NA
CASSLVIAGGLVDTQYF	TGTGCCAGCAGCTTAGTAATAGCGGGAGGCCTGGTAGATACGCAGTATTTT	TRBV11-2	NA	TRBJ2-3	TRBD2
CAIRGHDQPQHF	TGTGCCATCAGGGGGCACGATCAGCCCCAGCATTTT	TRBV10-3	NA	TRBJ1-5	NA
CASSQGAGGLGSYEQYF	TGTGCCAGCAGCCAGGGGGCGGGGGGGCTTGGCTCCTACGAGCAGTACTTC	TRBV11-2	NA	TRBJ2-7	NA
CSVGTVSHEQYF	TGCAGCGTTGGGACAGTCAGCCACGAGCAGTACTTC	TRBV29-1	NA	TRBJ2-7	NA
CASLRGSNQPQHF	TGTGCCAGCCTGCGGGGAAGCAATCAGCCCCAGCATTTT	TRBV6-6	NA	TRBJ1-5	NA
CASSYRQLNQPQHF	TGTGCCAGCAGTTACAGACAGCTGAATCAGCCCCAGCATTTT	TRBV6-5	NA	TRBJ1-5	NA
CASSLLPGVSEQYF	TGCGCCAGCAGCTTACTGCCGGGGGTATCAGAGCAGTACTTC	TRBV5-1	NA	TRBJ2-7	NA
CASSSTGQAFSGANVLTF	TGTGCCAGCAGTTCCACGGGACAGGCTTTCTCTGGGGCCAACGTCCTGACTTTC	TRBV28	NA	TRBJ2-6	TRBD1
CASSTWDRGYGYTF	TGTGCCAGCAGTACCTGGGACAGGGGCTACGGCTACACCTTC	TRBV6-5	NA	TRBJ1-2	TRBD1
CASRRGQGAYNEQFF	TGCGCCAGCCGGCGGGGACAGGGGGCCTACAATGAGCAGTTCTTC	TRBV5-1	NA	TRBJ2-1	TRBD1